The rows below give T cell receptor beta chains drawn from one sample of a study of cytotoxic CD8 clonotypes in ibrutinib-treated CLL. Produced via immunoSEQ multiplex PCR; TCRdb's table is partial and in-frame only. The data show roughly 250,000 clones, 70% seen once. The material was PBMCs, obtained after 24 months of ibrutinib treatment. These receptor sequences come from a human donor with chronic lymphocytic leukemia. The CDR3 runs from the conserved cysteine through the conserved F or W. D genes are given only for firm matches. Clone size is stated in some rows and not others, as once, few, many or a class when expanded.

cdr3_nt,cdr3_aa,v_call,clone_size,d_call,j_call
TGTGCCAGCTCACCGCTCCCTAGCTACTCCTACGAGCAGTACTTC,CASSPLPSYSYEQYF,TRBV18,-,-,TRBJ2-7
TGTGCCAGCAGATCAGGGTACAATGAGCAGTTCTTC,CASRSGYNEQFF,TRBV6-5,-,-,TRBJ2-1
TGTGCCAGCGCCCAGGACCCCCCCAGGGTGCGGTACTTC,CASAQDPPRVRYF,TRBV7-9,-,-,TRBJ2-7
TGTGCCAGCAGGACGTCCGGGACTAGCGAGTCCTACGAGCAGTACTTC,CASRTSGTSESYEQYF,TRBV28,once,TRBD2,TRBJ2-7
TGTGCCAGCGCAGGATACTATGGCTACACCTTC,CASAGYYGYTF,TRBV28,few,-,TRBJ1-2
TGTGCCTGGGAGCCACCTCGGACAGGGGGTTTTCAGCCCCAGCATTTT,CAWEPPRTGGFQPQHF,TRBV30,-,TRBD1,TRBJ1-5
TGTGCCAGCGGGCGGGAGTATACAGATACGCAGTATTTT,CASGREYTDTQYF,TRBV4-2,few,TRBD2,TRBJ2-3
TGTGCCAGCAGTTACTTTAGCGGGAGAATAAATGAGCAGTTCTTC,CASSYFSGRINEQFF,TRBV6-5,-,TRBD2,TRBJ2-1
TGTGCCAGCTCCCGTACGACAGGGGGGCCAAATCAGCCCCAGCATTTT,CASSRTTGGPNQPQHF,TRBV18,-,TRBD1,TRBJ1-5
TGTGCCAGCAGTCGGGACAGCAAGCAGTTCTTC,CASSRDSKQFF,TRBV6-5,-,TRBD1,TRBJ2-1
TGTGCCAGCTCACTCGGACAGGGGGCGGTCGAGCAGTACTTC,CASSLGQGAVEQYF,TRBV18,-,TRBD1,TRBJ2-7
TGTGCCAGCAGCATCCTGGGGGCAGGGGACGGTCAGCCCCAGCATTTT,CASSILGAGDGQPQHF,TRBV7-9,-,-,TRBJ1-5
TGCAGCGTTCTCTCCGGGGGCGGGGGCTACACCTTC,CSVLSGGGGYTF,TRBV29-1,-,-,TRBJ1-2
TGTGCCAGCAGTGGGACGGGGGGAAACTATGGCTACACCTTC,CASSGTGGNYGYTF,TRBV2,-,-,TRBJ1-2
TGTGCCAGCAGCGGAAAAGACAGTAATAAAGGAAGCTCCTACGAGCAGTACTTC,CASSGKDSNKGSSYEQYF,TRBV5-4,-,-,TRBJ2-7
TGTGCCAGCAGGTGGGGGACTAGCGGGAACGATGAGCAGTTCTTC,CASRWGTSGNDEQFF,TRBV5-4,-,TRBD2,TRBJ2-1
TGTGCCAGCAGCCGGACTAGCGGGAGGGCCGGTGAGCAGTACTTC,CASSRTSGRAGEQYF,TRBV7-2,-,TRBD2,TRBJ2-7
TGTGCCTGGAGAGGGGACCAAAAAACCGGGGAGCTGTTTTTT,CAWRGDQKTGELFF,TRBV30,-,-,TRBJ2-2
TGTGCCAGCAGCCAAGTCCAGGCTGGCGGGTCTCACCAAGAGACCCAGTACTTC,CASSQVQAGGSHQETQYF,TRBV4-2,-,-,TRBJ2-5
TGCAGCGTTGAAGGCCAACCTCTAGGTAACAATGAGCAGTTCTTC,CSVEGQPLGNNEQFF,TRBV29-1,-,-,TRBJ2-1
TGTGCCAGCAGCACACTAGCGGCGAACCAAGAGACCCAGTACTTC,CASSTLAANQETQYF,TRBV7-8,once,TRBD2,TRBJ2-5
TGCAGCGTTGAAGATGAGAGGGAGGGTGAAAAACTGTTTTTT,CSVEDEREGEKLFF,TRBV29-1,-,-,TRBJ1-4
TGTGCCAGCAGTCGACTGCACTCTGGGGCCAACGTCCTGACTTTC,CASSRLHSGANVLTF,TRBV6-6,-,-,TRBJ2-6
TGTGCCAGCAGTCGGTCTTCCGGGACACTACCCTACGAGCAGTACTTC,CASSRSSGTLPYEQYF,TRBV27,-,-,TRBJ2-7
TGTGCCAGTAGTCTGTTCCAGGGACGCCGCTACGAGCAGTACTTC,CASSLFQGRRYEQYF,TRBV19,-,-,TRBJ2-7
TGTGCCACCAGAACTGGGACTACCACCACAGATACGCAGTATTTT,CATRTGTTTTDTQYF,TRBV15,-,TRBD2,TRBJ2-3
TGTGCCAGCAGCTCGGGGCGGGTGGATCAGCCCCAGCATTTT,CASSSGRVDQPQHF,TRBV6-5,few,-,TRBJ1-5
TGTGCCAGCAGGAAAGGACAGGGAGGACAGCCCCAGCATTTT,CASRKGQGGQPQHF,TRBV7-2,-,TRBD1,TRBJ1-5
TGTGCCAGCAGTTTCGAGTTGAAGGGTGAAAAACTGTTTTTT,CASSFELKGEKLFF,TRBV27,once,-,TRBJ1-4
TGTGCCAGCAGTCCCTATGGGGGGTTGAACGGCTACACCTTC,CASSPYGGLNGYTF,TRBV28,-,-,TRBJ1-2
TGTGCCAGCAGTCAGGGTGATACGCAGTATTTT,CASSQGDTQYF,TRBV7-9,-,-,TRBJ2-3
TGTGCCAGCAGCCCCTTAGCGGGAGAGCGGGCAGATACGCAGTATTTT,CASSPLAGERADTQYF,TRBV7-6,-,TRBD2,TRBJ2-3
TGTGCCAGCAGCCAAGATACTCAACAGAAATACGAGCAGTACTTC,CASSQDTQQKYEQYF,TRBV4-2,-,-,TRBJ2-7
TGTGCCAGCAGTGAGTCAGGACCTTTCTACGAGCAGTACTTC,CASSESGPFYEQYF,TRBV6-1,-,-,TRBJ2-7
TGCAGCGTTGTCGGGGTAGCGGGAGATAATGAGCAGTTCTTC,CSVVGVAGDNEQFF,TRBV29-1,-,TRBD2,TRBJ2-1
TGTGCCAGCAGTTATCAGGGGGCAACTAATGAAAAACTGTTTTTT,CASSYQGATNEKLFF,TRBV6-6,-,TRBD1,TRBJ1-4
TGTGCCAGCAGCCGACTAGCGGGTCCCTACGAGCAGTACTTC,CASSRLAGPYEQYF,TRBV7-2,-,TRBD2,TRBJ2-7
TGTGCCAGCAGTACTCAACAGGGGAATGAAAAACTGTTTTTT,CASSTQQGNEKLFF,TRBV6-5,-,TRBD1,TRBJ1-4
TGTGCCAGCAGGCGATTCGGCGGGAGTTACAATGAGCAGTTCTTC,CASRRFGGSYNEQFF,TRBV6-5,few,TRBD2,TRBJ2-1
TGTGCCAGCAGCCCAAGGAGCCAAGAGACCCAGTACTTC,CASSPRSQETQYF,TRBV11-2,-,-,TRBJ2-5
TGCGCCAGCAGCTGGGGTTCTTTAGAGACCCAGTACTTC,CASSWGSLETQYF,TRBV4-1,-,-,TRBJ2-5
TGTGCCAGTAGTGAGACAGGGGCGGGGCCCTACAATGAGCAGTTCTTC,CASSETGAGPYNEQFF,TRBV19,-,TRBD1,TRBJ2-1
TGTGCCAGCAGCACCCACAGGGGTGAGACCCAGTACTTC,CASSTHRGETQYF,TRBV7-2,-,TRBD1,TRBJ2-5
TGTGCCAGCAGCCCACACCCTATGACAGGGGAGAACACTGAAGCTTTCTTT,CASSPHPMTGENTEAFF,TRBV5-4,-,TRBD1,TRBJ1-1
TGTGCCAGCAGTTTAGCGCGGACAGGGCCTCGCTACGAGCAGTACTTC,CASSLARTGPRYEQYF,TRBV28,-,TRBD1,TRBJ2-7
TGTGCCAGCTCAGGGGGTTTAGGGGACAATCAGCCCCAGCATTTT,CASSGGLGDNQPQHF,TRBV2,few,TRBD1,TRBJ1-5
TGTGCCAGCAGCCCAGGGGGATACCAAGAGACCCAGTACTTC,CASSPGGYQETQYF,TRBV9,-,TRBD1,TRBJ2-5
TGTGCCAGCAGTTACTTCGGATCTTCAGAGACCCAGTACTTC,CASSYFGSSETQYF,TRBV6-5,once,-,TRBJ2-5
TGTGCCAGCAGGAAGGGACAGCCGGGCACTGAAGCTTTCTTT,CASRKGQPGTEAFF,TRBV6-5,-,TRBD1,TRBJ1-1
TGTGCCAGCAGCACGACTAGCGGGACCCACACCGGGGAGCTGTTTTTT,CASSTTSGTHTGELFF,TRBV13,once,TRBD2,TRBJ2-2
TGCAGCGTTGAATTCAGGGCCACAGATACGCAGTATTTT,CSVEFRATDTQYF,TRBV29-1,-,-,TRBJ2-3
TGTGCCAGCCTAACGGGGGGCACAACTAACTATGGCTACACCTTC,CASLTGGTTNYGYTF,TRBV6-6,-,-,TRBJ1-2
TGTGCCAGTAGGACTAGCGGCACAGATACGCAGTATTTT,CASRTSGTDTQYF,TRBV19,-,TRBD2,TRBJ2-3
TGTGCCAGCAGGGATGGCTATGGCTACACCTTC,CASRDGYGYTF,TRBV14,few,-,TRBJ1-2
TGTGCCAGCAGCTCCGGGACAGGGGCCACCGGGGAGCTGTTTTTT,CASSSGTGATGELFF,TRBV13,-,TRBD1,TRBJ2-2
TGTGCCAGCAGTTTATTCTTTCCAAGCTCCTACAATGAGCAGTTCTTC,CASSLFFPSSYNEQFF,TRBV27,-,-,TRBJ2-1
TGTGCCAGCAGCTTAAGGTGGGAGGCCGGGAAGACCCAGTACTTC,CASSLRWEAGKTQYF,TRBV7-9,-,-,TRBJ2-5
TGTGCCAGCAGCACGCAGGGCAATCAGCCCCAGCATTTT,CASSTQGNQPQHF,TRBV7-2,-,-,TRBJ1-5
TGTGCCTGGAGTGTAGGGGCGGATAACACCGGGGAGCTGTTTTTT,CAWSVGADNTGELFF,TRBV30,-,-,TRBJ2-2